These 6 T cell receptor beta chains originate from one sample sequenced in a study of chemoradiotherapy in HPV16-positive cancers. Sequencing was performed with immunoSEQ multiplex PCR; in TCRdb, only in-frame clones are kept and a portion is missing. The sample lists under 15,000 clones, 75% occurring once. This material was acquired from a patient who underwent chemoradiotherapy. Every receptor here comes from a human donor with HPV-associated anogenital cancer.

This chain uses TRBV5-3 with TRBJ1-5; the D gene is possibly TRBD1 (6 bases). TRBV5-3 counts as an open reading frame of uncertain function. This CDR3 comprises 15 residues. With 4 bases removed from V and 3 bases from J, the gap between germline ends came to 14 bases. This CDR3 is CARSMVRTVNQPQHF. In nucleotides, the CDR3 is TGTGCCAGAAGCATGGTGCGGACAGTCAATCAGCCCCAGCATTTT.

The chain carries TRBV2 and TRBJ1-1, with D tentatively TRBD1 (6 bases). Germline V gene data show CDR1 as SNHLY and CDR2 as FYNNEI. CDR3 length: 14 amino acids. The V and J ends lost 0 bases and 11 bases respectively, with 16 bases between them. The CDR3 DNA is TGTGCCAGCAGTGAAGCGCTTCTGAGGGGGGAGGCTTTCTTT. Translated, it gives CASSEALLRGEAFF.

The chain has TRBV6-1 and TRBJ1-4; D is ambiguous. Germline V gene sequence: CDR1 MNHNS, CDR2 SASEGT. Trimming took 0 bases from V and 2 from J, leaving 4 bases between them. CDR3 length: 14 residues. This CDR3 is CASSEAGTNEKLFF. DNA of the CDR3: TGTGCCAGCAGTGAAGCAGGGACTAATGAAAAACTGTTTTTT.

The chain carries TRBV11-2 and TRBJ2-1; D call uncertain. Germline V CDR1 and CDR2: SGHAT, FQNNGV. The CDR3 spans 13 residues. Between the trimmed V and J ends, which lost 1 base and 7 bases, there was a span of 8 bases. This chain's CDR3 is CASSLGQLNEQFF. The CDR3 coding sequence is TGTGCCAGCAGCTTAGGGCAGTTGAATGAGCAGTTCTTC. Variable domain in full (rest from reference TRBV11-2 and TRBJ2-1): EAGVAQSPRYKIIEKRQSVAFWCNPISGHATLYWYQQILGQGPKLLIQFQNNGVVDDSQLPKDRFSAERLKGVDSTLKIQPAKLEDSAVYLCASSLGQLNEQFFGPGTRLTVL.

This clone was observed once. This CDR3 is CASSRGNEQFF. For the CDR3, the DNA is TGTGCCAGCAGTCGGGGCAATGAGCAGTTCTTC. The V gene is TRBV6-5, the J gene TRBJ2-1, with D tentatively TRBD2 (5 bases). Germline-derived CDR1 and CDR2 are MNHEY and SVGAGI. This CDR3 contains 11 residues. Trimming cost V 5 bases and J 6 bases, with 5 bases left between them.

This clone was seen a handful of times. The rearrangement uses TRBV6-1 and TRBJ1-3; D might be TRBD1 (5 bases). This CDR3 has 14 amino acids. CDR1 and CDR2 from the germline V gene are MNHNS and SASEGT. Deletions cut 0 bases from V and 4 bases from J, with 7 bases between. CDR3 nucleotide sequence: TGTGCCAGCAGTGAAGCGGGGGGAGGAAACACCATATATTTT. Translated: CASSEAGGGNTIYF.